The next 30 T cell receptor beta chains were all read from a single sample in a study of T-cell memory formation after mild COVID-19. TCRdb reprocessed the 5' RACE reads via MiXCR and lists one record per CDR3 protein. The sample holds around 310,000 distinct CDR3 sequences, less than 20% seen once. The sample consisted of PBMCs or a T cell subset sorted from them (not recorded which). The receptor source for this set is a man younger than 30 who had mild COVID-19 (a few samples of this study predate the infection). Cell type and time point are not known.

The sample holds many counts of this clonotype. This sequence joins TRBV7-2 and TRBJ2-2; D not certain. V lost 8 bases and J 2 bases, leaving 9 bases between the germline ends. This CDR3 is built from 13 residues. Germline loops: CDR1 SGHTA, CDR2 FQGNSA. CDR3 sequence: CASSAPNTGELFF. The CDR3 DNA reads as TGTGCCAGCTCGGCTCCTAACACCGGGGAGCTGTTTTTT.

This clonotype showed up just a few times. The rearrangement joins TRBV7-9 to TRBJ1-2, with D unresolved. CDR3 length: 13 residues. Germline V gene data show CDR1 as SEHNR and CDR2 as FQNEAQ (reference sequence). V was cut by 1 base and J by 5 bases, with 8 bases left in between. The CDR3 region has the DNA TGTGCCAGCAGCTTAGTTGGTGGATATGGCTACACCTTC. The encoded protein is CASSLVGGYGYTF.

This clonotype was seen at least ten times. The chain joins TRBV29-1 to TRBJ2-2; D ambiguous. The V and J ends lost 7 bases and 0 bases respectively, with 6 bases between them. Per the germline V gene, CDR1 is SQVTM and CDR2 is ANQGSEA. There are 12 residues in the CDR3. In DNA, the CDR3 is TGCAGCGGGCAGACGAACACCGGGGAGCTGTTTTTT. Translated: CSGQTNTGELFF.

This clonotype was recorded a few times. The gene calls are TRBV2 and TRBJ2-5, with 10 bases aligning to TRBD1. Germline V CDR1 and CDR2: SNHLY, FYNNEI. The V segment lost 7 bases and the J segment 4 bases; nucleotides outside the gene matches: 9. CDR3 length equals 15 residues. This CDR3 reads CASMGRRTGGETQYF. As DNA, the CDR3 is TGTGCCAGCATGGGACGTCGGACAGGGGGAGAGACCCAGTACTTC.

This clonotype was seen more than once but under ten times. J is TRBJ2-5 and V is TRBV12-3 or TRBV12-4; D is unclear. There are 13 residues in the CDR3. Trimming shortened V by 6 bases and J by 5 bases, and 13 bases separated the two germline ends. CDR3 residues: CASSPDFGETQYF. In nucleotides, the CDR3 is TGTGCCAGCAGCCCGGATTTTGGGGAGACCCAGTACTTC.

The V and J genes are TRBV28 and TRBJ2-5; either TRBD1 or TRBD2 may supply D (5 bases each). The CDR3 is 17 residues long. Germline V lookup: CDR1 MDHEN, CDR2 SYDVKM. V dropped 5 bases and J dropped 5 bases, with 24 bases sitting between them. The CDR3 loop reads CASSPLGAPPGKETQYF. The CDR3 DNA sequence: TGTGCCAGCAGTCCACTAGGGGCACCACCGGGCAAGGAGACCCAGTACTTC. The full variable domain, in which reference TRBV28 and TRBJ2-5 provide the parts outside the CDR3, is DVKVTQSSRYLVKRTGEKVFLECVQDMDHENMFWYRQDPGLGLRLIYFSYDVKMKEKGDIPEGYSVSREKKERFSLILESASTNQTSMYLCASSPLGAPPGKETQYFGPGTRLLVL.

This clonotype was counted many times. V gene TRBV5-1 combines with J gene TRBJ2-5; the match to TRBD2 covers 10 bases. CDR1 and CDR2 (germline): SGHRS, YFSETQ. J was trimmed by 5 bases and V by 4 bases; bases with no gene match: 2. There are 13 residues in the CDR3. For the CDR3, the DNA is TGCGCCAGCAGCACGGGACTAGCGGAGACCCAGTACTTC. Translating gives CASSTGLAETQYF.

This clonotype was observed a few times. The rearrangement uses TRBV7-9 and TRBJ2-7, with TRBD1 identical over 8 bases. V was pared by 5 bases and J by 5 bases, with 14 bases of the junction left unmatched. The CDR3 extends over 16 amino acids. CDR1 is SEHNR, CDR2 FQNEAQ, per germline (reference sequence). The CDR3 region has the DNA TGTGCCAGCAGCCCCCGATCCACCAGGGGGCCCCACGAGCAGTACTTC. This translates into CASSPRSTRGPHEQYF.

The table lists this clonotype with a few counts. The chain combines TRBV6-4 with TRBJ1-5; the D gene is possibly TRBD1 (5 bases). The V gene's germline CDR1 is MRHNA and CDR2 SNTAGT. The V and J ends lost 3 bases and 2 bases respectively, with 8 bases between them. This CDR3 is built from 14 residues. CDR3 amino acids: CASSERGGNQPQHF. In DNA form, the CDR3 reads TGTGCCAGCAGTGAAAGGGGAGGCAATCAGCCCCAGCATTTT.

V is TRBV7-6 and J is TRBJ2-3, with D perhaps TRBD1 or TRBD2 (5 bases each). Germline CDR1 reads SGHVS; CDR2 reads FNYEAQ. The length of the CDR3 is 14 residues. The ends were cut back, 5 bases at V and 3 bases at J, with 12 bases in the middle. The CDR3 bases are TGTGCCAGCAGCCCGCTAGGGGAGACAGATACGCAGTATTTT. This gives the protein CASSPLGETDTQYF.

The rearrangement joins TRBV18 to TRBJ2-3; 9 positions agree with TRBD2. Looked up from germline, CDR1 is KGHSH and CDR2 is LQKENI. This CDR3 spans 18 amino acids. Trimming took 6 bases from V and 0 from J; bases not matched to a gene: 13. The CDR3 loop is CASSGTLAGRTSTDTQYF. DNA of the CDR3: TGTGCCAGCTCCGGGACCCTAGCGGGGAGAACTAGCACAGATACGCAGTATTTT.

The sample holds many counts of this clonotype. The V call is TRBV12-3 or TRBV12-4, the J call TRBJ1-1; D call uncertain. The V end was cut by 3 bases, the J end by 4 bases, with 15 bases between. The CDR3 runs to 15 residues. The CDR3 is CASSFLPGTGTEAFF. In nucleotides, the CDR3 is TGTGCCAGCAGTTTTCTACCGGGCACGGGCACTGAAGCTTTCTTT.

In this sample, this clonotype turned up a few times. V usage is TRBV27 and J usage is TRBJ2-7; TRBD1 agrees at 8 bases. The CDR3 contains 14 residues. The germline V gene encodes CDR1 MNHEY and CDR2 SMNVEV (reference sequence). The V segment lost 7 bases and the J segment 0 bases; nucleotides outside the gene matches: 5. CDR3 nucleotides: TGTGCCAGCACTCACAGGGGGTCCTCCTACGAGCAGTACTTC. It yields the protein CASTHRGSSYEQYF.

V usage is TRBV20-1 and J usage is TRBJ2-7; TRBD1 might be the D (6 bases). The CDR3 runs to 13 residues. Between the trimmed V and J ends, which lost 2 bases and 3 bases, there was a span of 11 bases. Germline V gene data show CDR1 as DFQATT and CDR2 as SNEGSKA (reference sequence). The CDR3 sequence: CSARLRGFYEQYF. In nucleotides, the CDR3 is TGCAGTGCTAGACTCAGGGGTTTCTACGAGCAGTACTTC.

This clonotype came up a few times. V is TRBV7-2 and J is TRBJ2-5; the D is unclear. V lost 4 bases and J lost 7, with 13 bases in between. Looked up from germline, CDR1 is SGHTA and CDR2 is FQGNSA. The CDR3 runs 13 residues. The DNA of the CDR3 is TGTGCCAGCAGCTCCCCGGGTGCTGGGACCCAGTACTTC. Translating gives CASSSPGAGTQYF. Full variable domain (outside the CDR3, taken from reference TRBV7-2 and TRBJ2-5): GAGVSQSPSNKVTEKGKDVELRCDPISGHTALYWYRQSLGQGLEFLIYFQGNSAPDKSGLPSDRFSAERTGGSVSTLTIQRTQQEDSAVYLCASSSPGAGTQYFGPGTRLLVL.

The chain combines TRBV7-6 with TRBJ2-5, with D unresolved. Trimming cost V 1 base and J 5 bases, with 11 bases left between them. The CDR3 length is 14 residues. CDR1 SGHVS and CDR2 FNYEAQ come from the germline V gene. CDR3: CASSLGSWAETQYF. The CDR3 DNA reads TGTGCCAGCAGCTTAGGTAGCTGGGCGGAGACCCAGTACTTC.

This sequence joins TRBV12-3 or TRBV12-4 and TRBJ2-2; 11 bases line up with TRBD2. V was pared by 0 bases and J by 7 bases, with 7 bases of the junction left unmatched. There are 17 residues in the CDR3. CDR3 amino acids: CASSLAQPGLAVGELFF. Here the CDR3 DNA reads TGTGCCAGCAGTTTAGCCCAACCGGGACTAGCGGTCGGGGAGCTGTTTTTT.

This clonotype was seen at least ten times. The CDR3 protein is CSARSGHEQYV. CDR3 coding DNA: TGCAGTGCTAGATCCGGGCACGAGCAGTACGTC. This chain joins TRBV20-1 and TRBJ2-7; no reliable D call. The CDR3 is 11 amino acids. The germline V gene encodes CDR1 DFQATT and CDR2 SNEGSKA (reference sequence). Trimming stripped 2 bases from V and 5 bases from J, with 7 bases between.

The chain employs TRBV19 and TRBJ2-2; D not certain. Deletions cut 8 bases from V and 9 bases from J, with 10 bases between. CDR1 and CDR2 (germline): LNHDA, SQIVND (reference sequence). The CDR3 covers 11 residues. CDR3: CASSYNRELFF. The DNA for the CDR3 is TGTGCCAGTTCTTACAACCGGGAGCTGTTTTTT.

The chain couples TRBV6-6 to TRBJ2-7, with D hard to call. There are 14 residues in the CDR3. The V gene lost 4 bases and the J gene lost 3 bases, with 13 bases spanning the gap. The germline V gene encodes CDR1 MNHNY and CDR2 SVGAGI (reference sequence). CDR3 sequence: CASSSSDLDYEQYF. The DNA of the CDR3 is TGTGCCAGCAGTTCTTCAGACCTCGACTACGAGCAGTACTTC.

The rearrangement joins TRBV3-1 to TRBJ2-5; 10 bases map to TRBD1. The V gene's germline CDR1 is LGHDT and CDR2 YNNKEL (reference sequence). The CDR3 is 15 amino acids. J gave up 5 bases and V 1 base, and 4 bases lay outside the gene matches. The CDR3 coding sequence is TGTGCCAGCAGCCAAGGTGGGACAGGGGTTGAGACCCAGTACTTC. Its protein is CASSQGGTGVETQYF.

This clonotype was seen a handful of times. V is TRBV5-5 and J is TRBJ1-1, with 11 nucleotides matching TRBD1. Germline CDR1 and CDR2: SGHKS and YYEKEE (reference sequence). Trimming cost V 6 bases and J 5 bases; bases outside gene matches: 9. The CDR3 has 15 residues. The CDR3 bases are TGTGCCAGCACCTTCTGGACAGGGGGCAGAACTGAAGCTTTCTTT. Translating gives CASTFWTGGRTEAFF.

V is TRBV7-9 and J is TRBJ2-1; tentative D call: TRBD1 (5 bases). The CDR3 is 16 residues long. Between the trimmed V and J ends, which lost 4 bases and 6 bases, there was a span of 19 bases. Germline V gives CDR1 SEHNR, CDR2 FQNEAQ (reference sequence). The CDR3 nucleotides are TGTGCCAGCAGCTCCCCCAACCCGGGCCAGGGCAATGAGCAGTTCTTC. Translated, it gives CASSSPNPGQGNEQFF.

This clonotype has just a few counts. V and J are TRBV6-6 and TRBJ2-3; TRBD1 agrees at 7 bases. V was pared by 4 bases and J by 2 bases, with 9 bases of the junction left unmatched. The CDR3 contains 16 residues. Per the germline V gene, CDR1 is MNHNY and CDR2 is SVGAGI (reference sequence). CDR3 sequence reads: CASSSSSTGNTDTQYF. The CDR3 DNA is TGTGCCAGCAGTTCCTCATCGACAGGGAACACAGATACGCAGTATTTT.

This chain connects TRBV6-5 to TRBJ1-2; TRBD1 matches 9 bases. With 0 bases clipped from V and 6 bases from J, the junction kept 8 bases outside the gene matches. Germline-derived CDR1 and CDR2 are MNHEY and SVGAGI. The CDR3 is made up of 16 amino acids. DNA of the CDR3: TGTGCCAGCAGTTACTCGGGTAGTGGGACAGGGAATGGCTACACCTTC. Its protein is CASSYSGSGTGNGYTF.

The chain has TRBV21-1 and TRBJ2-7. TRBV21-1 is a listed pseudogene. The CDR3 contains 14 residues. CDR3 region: CASSAGYWGNEQYV. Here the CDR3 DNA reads TGTGCCAGCAGCGCAGGATACTGGGGTAACGAGCAGTACGTC.

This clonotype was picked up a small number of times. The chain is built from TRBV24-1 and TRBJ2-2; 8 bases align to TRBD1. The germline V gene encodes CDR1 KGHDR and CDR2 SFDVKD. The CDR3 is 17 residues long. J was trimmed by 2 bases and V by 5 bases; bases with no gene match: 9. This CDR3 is CATSGESGTGNTGELFF. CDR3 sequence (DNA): TGTGCCACCAGTGGCGAATCCGGGACAGGTAACACCGGGGAGCTGTTTTTT.

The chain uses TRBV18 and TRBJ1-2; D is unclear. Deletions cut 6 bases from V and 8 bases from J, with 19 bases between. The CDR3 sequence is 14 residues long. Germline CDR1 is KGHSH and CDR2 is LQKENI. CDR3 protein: CASSPGNEFYGYTF. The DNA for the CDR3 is TGTGCCAGCTCGCCCGGAAACGAGTTCTACGGCTACACCTTC.

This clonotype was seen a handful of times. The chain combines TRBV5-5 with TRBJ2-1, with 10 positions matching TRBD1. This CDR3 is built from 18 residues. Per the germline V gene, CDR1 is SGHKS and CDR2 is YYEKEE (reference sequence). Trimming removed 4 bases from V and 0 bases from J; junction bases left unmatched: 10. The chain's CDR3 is CASSTGQGPFLSYNEQFF. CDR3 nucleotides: TGTGCCAGCAGCACGGGACAGGGGCCCTTCCTCTCCTACAATGAGCAGTTCTTC. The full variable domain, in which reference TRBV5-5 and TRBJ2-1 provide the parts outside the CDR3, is DAGVTQSPTHLIKTRGQQVTLRCSPISGHKSVSWYQQVLGQGPQFIFQYYEKEERGRGNFPDRFSARQFPNYSSELNVNALLLGDSALYLCASSTGQGPFLSYNEQFFGPGTRLTVL.

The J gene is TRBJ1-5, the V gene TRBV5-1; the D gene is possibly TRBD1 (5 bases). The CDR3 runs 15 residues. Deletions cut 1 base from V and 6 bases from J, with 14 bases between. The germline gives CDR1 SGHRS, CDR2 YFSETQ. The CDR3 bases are TGCGCCAGCAGCTTGTGGGGGTCGTCTTCTCAGCCCCAGCATTTT. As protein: CASSLWGSSSQPQHF. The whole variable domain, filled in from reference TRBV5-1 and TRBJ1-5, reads KAGVTQTPRYLIKTRGQQVTLSCSPISGHRSVSWYQQTPGQGLQFLFEYFSETQRNKGNFPGRFSGRQFSNSRSEMNVSTLELGDSALYLCASSLWGSSSQPQHFGDGTRLSIL.